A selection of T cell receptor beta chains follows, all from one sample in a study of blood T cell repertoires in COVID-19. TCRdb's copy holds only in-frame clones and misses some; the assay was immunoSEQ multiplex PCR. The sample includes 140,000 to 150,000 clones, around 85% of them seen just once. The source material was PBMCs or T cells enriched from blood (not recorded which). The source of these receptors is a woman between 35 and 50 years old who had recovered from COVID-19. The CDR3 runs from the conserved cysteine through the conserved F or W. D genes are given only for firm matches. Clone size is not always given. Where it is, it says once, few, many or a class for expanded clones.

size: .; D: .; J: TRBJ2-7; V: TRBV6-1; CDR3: CASSEVTGYEQYF; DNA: TGTGCCAGCAGTGAAGTTACGGGATACGAGCAGTACTTC
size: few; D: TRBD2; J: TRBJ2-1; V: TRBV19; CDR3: CASSEEGLADYNEQFF; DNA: TGTGCCAGTAGTGAAGAGGGACTAGCGGATTACAATGAGCAGTTCTTC
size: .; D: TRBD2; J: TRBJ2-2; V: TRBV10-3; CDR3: CAISVNSPGLGGELFF; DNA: TGTGCCATCAGTGTGAACAGTCCCGGACTAGGCGGGGAGCTGTTTTTT
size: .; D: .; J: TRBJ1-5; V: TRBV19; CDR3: CASSQGLNQPQHF; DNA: TGTGCCAGTAGTCAGGGTCTCAATCAGCCCCAGCATTTT
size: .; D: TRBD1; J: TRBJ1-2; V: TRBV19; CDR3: CASTLRGDYGYTF; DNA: TGTGCCAGTACTCTCAGGGGGGACTATGGCTACACCTTC
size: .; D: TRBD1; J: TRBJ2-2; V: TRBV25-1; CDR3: CASSLAGTGAYGELFF; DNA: TGTGCCAGTTCGTTAGCCGGGACAGGGGCATACGGGGAGCTGTTTTTT
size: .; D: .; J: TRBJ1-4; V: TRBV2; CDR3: CASSPKEATTGEGEKLFF; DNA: TGTGCCAGCAGTCCCAAAGAGGCAACGACGGGCGAGGGTGAAAAACTGTTTTTT
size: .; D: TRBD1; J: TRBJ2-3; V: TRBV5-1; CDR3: CASSLEGASTDTQYF; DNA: TGCGCCAGCAGCTTGGAGGGGGCGAGCACAGATACGCAGTATTTT
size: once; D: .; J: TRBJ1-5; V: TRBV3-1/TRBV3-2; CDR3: CASSFRVVEQPQHF; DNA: TGTGCCAGCAGCTTCAGGGTGGTTGAGCAGCCCCAGCATTTT
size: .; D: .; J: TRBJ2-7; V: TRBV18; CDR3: CASSPGLDGLGGEQYF; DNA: TGTGCCAGCTCACCGGGGCTCGACGGCCTCGGGGGTGAGCAGTACTTC
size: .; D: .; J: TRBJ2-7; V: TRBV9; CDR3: CASSENSGYEQYF; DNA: TGTGCCAGCAGCGAAAATAGCGGTTACGAGCAGTACTTC
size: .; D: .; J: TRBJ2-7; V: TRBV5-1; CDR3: CASSLSGGYEQYF; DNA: TGCGCCAGCAGCTTATCCGGGGGCTACGAGCAGTACTTC
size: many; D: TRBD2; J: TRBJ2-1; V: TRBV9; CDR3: CASSVLSGSEQFF; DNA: TGTGCCAGCAGCGTTCTTAGCGGGAGTGAGCAGTTCTTC
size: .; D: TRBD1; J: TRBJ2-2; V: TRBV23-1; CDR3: CASSPHPPVGTGSTGELFF; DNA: TGCGCCAGCAGTCCCCATCCGCCCGTCGGGACAGGGAGCACCGGGGAGCTGTTTTTT
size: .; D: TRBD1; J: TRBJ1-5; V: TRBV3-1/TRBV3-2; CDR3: CASSQTGTGGRGPQHF; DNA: TGTGCCAGCAGCCAAACCGGGACAGGGGGTCGAGGGCCCCAGCATTTT
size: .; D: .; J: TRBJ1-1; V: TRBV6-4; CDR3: CASSVGTTKMNTEAFF; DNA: TGTGCCAGCAGCGTTGGGACAACAAAGATGAACACTGAAGCTTTCTTT
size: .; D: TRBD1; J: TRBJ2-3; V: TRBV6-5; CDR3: CASSRDRGEDTQYF; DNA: TGTGCCAGCAGTCGGGACAGGGGGGAAGATACGCAGTATTTT
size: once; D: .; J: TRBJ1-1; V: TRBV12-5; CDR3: CASGFSQGNMNTEAFF; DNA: TGTGCTAGTGGTTTCTCTCAGGGGAACATGAACACTGAAGCTTTCTTT
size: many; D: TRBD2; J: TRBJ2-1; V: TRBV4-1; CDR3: CASSASGGAVDEQFF; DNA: TGCGCCAGCAGCGCTAGCGGGGGGGCTGTGGATGAGCAGTTCTTC
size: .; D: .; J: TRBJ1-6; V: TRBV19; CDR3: CASKGDTISPLHF; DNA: TGTGCCAGTAAAGGGGACACGATTTCACCCCTCCACTTT
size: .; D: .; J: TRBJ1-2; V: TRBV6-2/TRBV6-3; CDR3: CASSPAGYGYTF; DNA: TGTGCCAGCAGCCCAGCTGGCTATGGCTACACCTTC
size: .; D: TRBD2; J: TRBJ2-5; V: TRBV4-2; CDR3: CASSLGLAEQETQYF; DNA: TGTGCCAGCAGCCTCGGACTAGCGGAACAAGAGACCCAGTACTTC
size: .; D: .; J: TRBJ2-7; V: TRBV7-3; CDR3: CASSSTGNEQYF; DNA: TGTGCCAGCAGTTCAACAGGGAACGAGCAGTACTTC
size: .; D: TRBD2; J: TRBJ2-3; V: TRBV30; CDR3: CAWSPKLAGGDTQYF; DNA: TGTGCCTGGAGTCCGAAACTAGCGGGAGGGGATACGCAGTATTTT
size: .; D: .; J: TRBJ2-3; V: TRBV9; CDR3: CASSVGRRASTDTQYF; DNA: TGTGCCAGCAGCGTAGGAAGGAGGGCTAGCACAGATACGCAGTATTTT
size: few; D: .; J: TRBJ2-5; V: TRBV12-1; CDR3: CARGLAGETQYF; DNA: TGTGCCAGGGGACTAGCGGGCGAGACCCAGTACTTC
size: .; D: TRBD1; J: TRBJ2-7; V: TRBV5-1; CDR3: CASSLGQGYYEQYF; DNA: TGCGCCAGCAGCCTCGGACAGGGGTACTACGAGCAGTACTTC
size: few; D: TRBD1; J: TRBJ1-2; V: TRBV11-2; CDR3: CASSRVVHGQGSDYGYTF; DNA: TGTGCCAGCAGCCGAGTGGTGCATGGACAGGGTTCGGACTATGGCTACACCTTC
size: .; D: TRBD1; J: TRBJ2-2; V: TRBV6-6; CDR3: CASSYTGADTGELFF; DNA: TGTGCCAGCAGTTACACAGGGGCCGACACCGGGGAGCTGTTTTTT
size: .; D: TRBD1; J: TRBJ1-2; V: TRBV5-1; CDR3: CASSPSGTGSGYTF; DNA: TGCGCCAGCAGCCCGTCCGGGACAGGCTCGGGCTACACCTTC
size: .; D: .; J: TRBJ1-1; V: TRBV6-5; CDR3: CASSYSGAWGTEAFF; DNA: TGTGCCAGCAGTTACTCGGGGGCATGGGGCACTGAAGCTTTCTTT
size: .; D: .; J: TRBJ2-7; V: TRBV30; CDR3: CAWSRGQKLYEQYF; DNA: TGTGCCTGGAGTCGTGGGCAGAAGCTTTACGAGCAGTACTTC
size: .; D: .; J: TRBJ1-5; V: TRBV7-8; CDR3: CASSLLGLSNQPQHF; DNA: TGTGCCAGCAGCCTCTTGGGCCTTAGCAATCAGCCCCAGCATTTT
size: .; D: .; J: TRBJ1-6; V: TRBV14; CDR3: CASSGRQVPYDSPLHF; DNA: TGTGCCAGCAGCGGAAGACAGGTCCCCTACGATTCACCCCTCCACTTT
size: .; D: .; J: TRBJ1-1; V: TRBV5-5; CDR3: CASSLDLRGYGTEAFF; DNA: TGTGCCAGCAGCTTGGACCTTCGGGGATACGGCACTGAAGCTTTCTTT
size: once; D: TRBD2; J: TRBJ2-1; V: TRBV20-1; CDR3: CSARAGTSGSNEQFF; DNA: TGCAGTGCTCGTGCCGGGACTAGCGGGAGTAATGAGCAGTTCTTC
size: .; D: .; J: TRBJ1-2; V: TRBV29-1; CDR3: CSVLRGVEYGYTF; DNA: TGCAGCGTCCTTCGGGGGGTTGAGTATGGCTACACCTTC
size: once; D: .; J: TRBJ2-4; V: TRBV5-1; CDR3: CASSLEGGAAKNIQYF; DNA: TGCGCCAGCAGCTTGGAAGGCGGGGCGGCCAAAAACATTCAGTACTTC
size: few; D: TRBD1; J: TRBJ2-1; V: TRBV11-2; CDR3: CASSPNLRTGGSYNEQFF; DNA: TGTGCCAGCAGCCCAAACCTAAGGACAGGGGGCTCTTACAATGAGCAGTTCTTC
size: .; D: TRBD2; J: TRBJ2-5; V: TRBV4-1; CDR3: CASSPKREVNQETQYF; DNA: TGCGCCAGCAGCCCCAAGCGGGAGGTAAACCAAGAGACCCAGTACTTC
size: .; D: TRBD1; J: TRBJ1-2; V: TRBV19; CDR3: CASSMSRDRYNGYTF; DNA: TGTGCCAGTAGTATGTCCCGGGACAGGTACAATGGCTACACCTTC
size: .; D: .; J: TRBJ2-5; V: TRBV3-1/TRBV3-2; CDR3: CASSQETGTQYF; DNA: TGTGCCAGCAGCCAAGAAACAGGGACCCAGTACTTC
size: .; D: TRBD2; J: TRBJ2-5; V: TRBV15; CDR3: CATSRPTASGQETQYF; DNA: TGTGCCACCAGCAGGCCCACGGCTAGCGGGCAGGAGACCCAGTACTTC
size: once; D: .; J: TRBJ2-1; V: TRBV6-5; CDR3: CASMARYNEQFF; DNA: TGTGCCAGCATGGCACGCTACAATGAGCAGTTCTTC
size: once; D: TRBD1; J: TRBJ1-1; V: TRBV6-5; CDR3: CASSNPGTGEAFF; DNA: TGTGCCAGCAGCAACCCCGGGACAGGTGAAGCTTTCTTT
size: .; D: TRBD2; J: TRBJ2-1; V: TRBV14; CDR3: CASSPLGLAGGIRGYNEQFF; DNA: TGTGCCAGCAGCCCCTTAGGACTAGCGGGGGGTATTAGGGGCTACAATGAGCAGTTCTTC
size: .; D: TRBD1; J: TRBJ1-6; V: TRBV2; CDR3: CASIPGGTGGFNSPLHF; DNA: TGTGCCAGCATCCCGGGAGGGACAGGGGGCTTTAATTCACCCCTCCACTTT
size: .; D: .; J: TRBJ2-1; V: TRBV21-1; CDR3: CASSKKPRPSGSREQFF; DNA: TGTGCCAGCAGCAAAAAACCACGGCCTAGCGGGAGCAGGGAGCAGTTCTTC
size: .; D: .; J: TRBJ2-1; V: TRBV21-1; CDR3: CASSKVFLARYNEQFF; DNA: TGTGCCAGCAGCAAAGTCTTTTTAGCGAGGTACAATGAGCAGTTCTTC
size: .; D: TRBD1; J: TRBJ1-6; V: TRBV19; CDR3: CASKPGQGNNSPLHF; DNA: TGTGCCAGTAAACCGGGACAGGGGAATAATTCACCCCTCCACTTT